The rows below give T cell receptor beta chains drawn from one sample of a study of blood T cells in healthy people across ages. MiXCR was run by TCRdb on the 5' RACE reads, yielding one entry per CDR3 protein. The sample yields 1,300,000 or so distinct CDR3 sequences, roughly 64% seen once. Sequencing was carried out using blood. Source of these receptors: a man younger than 35 in good health. The CDR3 runs from the conserved cysteine through the conserved F or W. The D gene is left open where the match is weak. The listing skips clone size in some rows; elsewhere it reads once, few, many or a size class.

j_call clone_size v_call d_call cdr3_aa cdr3_nt
TRBJ1-5 NA TRBV4-1 NA CASSQQTYSNQPQHF TGCGCCAGCAGCCAGCAGACTTATAGCAATCAGCCCCAGCATTTT
TRBJ2-7 few TRBV29-1 TRBD1 CSVSTGGYEQYF TGCAGCGTTAGTACAGGGGGCTACGAGCAGTACTTC
TRBJ2-7 NA TRBV5-1 TRBD2 CASSFASGGEDEQYF TGCGCCAGCAGCTTCGCTAGCGGGGGGGAAGACGAGCAGTACTTC
TRBJ2-5 NA TRBV29-1 NA CSVENEWKTQYF TGCAGCGTTGAAAATGAGTGGAAGACCCAGTACTTC
TRBJ2-1 NA TRBV2 NA CASWDSEGSSEQFF TGTGCCAGCTGGGACTCGGAGGGGTCCAGTGAGCAGTTCTTC
TRBJ2-4 NA TRBV7-2 TRBD2 CASSLWLAGGSREQYF TGTGCCAGCAGCTTATGGCTAGCGGGGGGCTCTAGGGAGCAGTACTTC
TRBJ2-7 NA TRBV13 TRBD2 CASSLVRGRNEQYF TGTGCCAGCAGCTTAGTGCGGGGGAGGAACGAGCAGTACTTC
TRBJ2-2 NA TRBV9 NA CASSVGGGIADTGELFF TGTGCCAGCAGCGTAGGTGGAGGGATTGCGGACACCGGGGAGCTGTTTTTT
TRBJ1-5 NA TRBV4-1 TRBD1 CASSQSGQGYNQPQHF TGCGCCAGCAGCCAAAGTGGACAGGGGTACAATCAGCCCCAGCATTTT
TRBJ1-2 NA TRBV18 NA CASSPLGVPGYTF TGTGCCAGCTCACCGCTGGGGGTCCCGGGCTACACCTTC
TRBJ2-1 NA TRBV29-1 TRBD2 CSVETSEVISNEQFF TGCAGCGTAGAGACTAGCGAGGTTATTTCGAATGAGCAGTTCTTC
TRBJ2-3 NA TRBV4-1 NA CASSRRDDTQYF TGCGCCAGCAGCCGCCGGGATGATACGCAGTATTTT
TRBJ2-7 NA TRBV4-1 NA CASSQRGPIYEQYF TGCGCCAGCAGCCAACGTGGCCCGATCTACGAGCAGTACTTC
TRBJ2-1 NA TRBV29-1 NA CSVGPNYNEQFF TGCAGCGTTGGACCCAACTACAATGAGCAGTTCTTC
TRBJ1-1 NA TRBV15 NA CATSRDRLLGSGGSFF TGTGCCACCAGCAGAGATAGACTTCTAGGGTCGGGCGGATCTTTCTTT
TRBJ1-1 NA TRBV7-9 NA CASSQVRNRNTEAFF TGTGCCAGCAGCCAGGTCAGGAACAGGAACACTGAAGCTTTCTTT
TRBJ1-2 few TRBV20-1 NA CSARSTANYGYTF TGCAGTGCTAGGTCGACGGCCAACTATGGCTACACCTTC
TRBJ2-2 NA TRBV29-1 NA CSVETSGIQYFGPGTGELFF NA
TRBJ1-2 NA TRBV29-1 NA CSFWGRSNYGYTF TGCAGCTTCTGGGGGCGGAGTAACTATGGCTACACCTTC
TRBJ2-7 NA TRBV7-8 TRBD2 CASSPAFPSGRAYEQYF TGTGCCAGCAGCCCAGCTTTTCCTAGCGGGAGGGCCTACGAGCAGTACTTC
TRBJ1-2 NA TRBV6-1 NA CASPSLWQGHGYTF TGTGCCAGCCCCTCGTTGTGGCAGGGCCATGGCTACACCTTC
TRBJ2-2 NA TRBV2 NA CASSYAQGRGPTYWELFF TGTGCCAGCAGCTATGCCCAGGGCCGAGGACCCACTTACTGGGAGCTGTTTTTT
TRBJ1-4 NA TRBV11-2 TRBD1 CASSLDRKGGPHNEKLFF TGTGCCAGCAGCTTAGATCGAAAAGGGGGCCCTCATAATGAAAAACTGTTTTTT
TRBJ2-1 NA TRBV24-1 TRBD1 CATSDSRTGHNEQFF TGTGCCACCAGTGATTCTCGGACAGGCCACAATGAGCAGTTCTTC
TRBJ2-7 NA TRBV28 TRBD1 CASRMGQGGSYEQYF TGTGCCAGCAGGATGGGACAGGGGGGCTCCTACGAGCAGTACTTC
TRBJ1-6 NA TRBV6-5 TRBD1 CASSTDRGRSPLHF TGTGCCAGCAGTACCGACAGGGGGCGGTCACCCCTCCACTTT
TRBJ1-1 NA TRBV4-2 NA CASSQTETEFGTEAFF TGTGCCAGCAGCCAAACGGAAACAGAGTTTGGCACTGAAGCTTTCTTT
TRBJ1-2 NA TRBV6-1 TRBD1 CASRVGTGGGYTF TGTGCCAGCAGAGTAGGGACAGGCGGTGGCTACACCTTC
TRBJ1-6 NA TRBV14 NA CASSQGGGLDSPLHF TGTGCCAGCAGCCAAGGCGGAGGGTTGGATTCACCCCTCCACTTT
TRBJ1-2 few TRBV6-2/TRBV6-3 NA CASRGPRDYGYTF TGTGCCAGCAGGGGCCCTCGTGACTATGGCTACACCTTC
TRBJ2-5 NA TRBV11-1 NA CASSLWVGGEETQYF TGTGCCAGCAGCTTATGGGTCGGGGGCGAAGAGACCCAGTACTTC
TRBJ2-5 NA TRBV14 TRBD2 CASSLKEWLAGETQYF TGTGCCAGCAGCCTCAAAGAGTGGCTAGCGGGGGAGACCCAGTACTTC
TRBJ1-6 few TRBV4-1 NA CASSQDWGNSPLHF TGCGCCAGCAGCCAAGACTGGGGTAATTCACCCCTCCACTTT
TRBJ1-1 NA TRBV29-1 NA CSVSRPPSVNTEAFF TGCAGCGTATCCCGCCCCCCCAGTGTGAACACTGAAGCTTTCTTT
TRBJ2-7 once TRBV20-1 TRBD2 CSARPGLAGYYEQYF TGCAGTGCAAGGCCGGGACTAGCGGGGTACTACGAGCAGTACTTC
TRBJ2-1 NA TRBV20-1 TRBD2 CSATTLAAYNEQFF TGCAGTGCTACCACTCTAGCGGCCTACAATGAGCAGTTCTTC
TRBJ2-5 few TRBV20-1 TRBD2 CSALTSGGETQYF TGCAGTGCTCTGACTAGCGGGGGAGAGACCCAGTACTTC
TRBJ2-1 NA TRBV15 NA CATSRTLGDNEQFF TGTGCCACCAGCAGAACGCTGGGGGACAATGAGCAGTTCTTC
TRBJ1-6 NA TRBV12-3/TRBV12-4 NA CASSLSGFNSPLHF TGTGCCAGCAGTTTATCCGGTTTTAATTCACCCCTCCACTTT
TRBJ2-1 few TRBV28 NA CASTLPPKDEQFF TGTGCCAGCACCCTCCCCCCTAAGGATGAGCAGTTCTTC
TRBJ1-4 NA TRBV20-1 NA CSAQRAGEKLFF TGCAGTGCCCAGCGGGCGGGTGAAAAACTGTTTTTT
TRBJ2-5 few TRBV4-1 NA CASSQPSGTQETQYF TGCGCCAGCAGCCAACCTTCCGGGACCCAAGAGACCCAGTACTTC